The next 22 T cell receptor beta chains were all read from a single sample in a study of blood T cell repertoires in COVID-19. Produced via immunoSEQ multiplex PCR; TCRdb's table is partial and in-frame only. The sample records roughly 100,000 clones, 91% being singletons. Sequenced: peripheral blood. The source is a human donor with active COVID-19. The donor label of this sample is uncertain.

The chain uses TRBV4-1 and TRBJ2-3; TRBD1 matches 10 bases. The CDR3 is 16 amino acids. The trim removed 4 bases at V and 2 bases at J, leaving 6 bases unmatched. CDR1 and CDR2 (germline): MGHRA, YSYEKL. The CDR3 nucleotides read TGCGCCAGCAGCCCCCGGGACAGGGGCTTCACAGATACGCAGTATTTT. Encoded protein: CASSPRDRGFTDTQYF.

This chain joins TRBV7-6 and TRBJ2-7, with TRBD1 matching over 8 bases. V lost 5 bases and J lost 7; bases outside the gene matches: 13. Germline assignment: CDR1 SGHVS and CDR2 FNYEAQ. The CDR3 length is 15 residues. The CDR3 is CASSPSDRGFSEQYF. In nucleotides, the CDR3 is TGTGCCAGCAGCCCCTCTGACAGGGGATTTTCGGAGCAGTACTTC.

The chain links TRBV3-1 (or the pseudogene TRBV3-2) to TRBJ1-6, with D possibly being TRBD1 (6 bases). The CDR3 has 15 residues. With 0 bases removed from V and 10 bases from J, the gap between germline ends came to 13 bases. Germline V lookup: CDR1 LGHDT, CDR2 YNNKEL (reference sequence). CDR3 residues: CASSQDAGEQSPLHF. The CDR3 DNA follows: TGTGCCAGCAGCCAAGACGCAGGGGAACAATCACCCCTCCACTTT.

V usage is TRBV5-1 and J usage is TRBJ2-2; D possibly corresponds to TRBD2 (6 bases). Trimming cost V 0 bases and J 5 bases, with 8 bases left between them. The CDR3 spans 14 residues. Germline loops: CDR1 SGHRS, CDR2 YFSETQ. The CDR3 DNA is TGCGCCAGCAGCTTGGGCCTAGCGACCGGGGAGCTGTTTTTT. The encoded protein is CASSLGLATGELFF. The variable domain in full, with the rest retrieved from reference TRBV5-1 and TRBJ2-2, is KAGVTQTPRYLIKTRGQQVTLSCSPISGHRSVSWYQQTPGQGLQFLFEYFSETQRNKGNFPGRFSGRQFSNSRSEMNVSTLELGDSALYLCASSLGLATGELFFGEGSRLTVL.

The chain is built from TRBV29-1 and TRBJ1-1; tentatively, D is TRBD1 (5 bases). This CDR3 has 11 residues. CDR1 is SQVTM, CDR2 ANQGSEA, per germline. V was trimmed by 5 bases and J by 5 bases, leaving 9 bases between them. The CDR3 region has the DNA TGCAGCGTTAACGGGGGGACTGAAGCTTTCTTT. Amino acid sequence: CSVNGGTEAFF.

V usage is TRBV19 and J usage is TRBJ2-7, with TRBD1 identical over 7 bases. Trimming removed 5 bases from V and 6 bases from J; junction bases left unmatched: 7. The germline V gene has CDR1 LNHDA and CDR2 SQIVND (reference sequence). CDR3 length equals 13 residues. The chain's CDR3 is CASSYGTAIEQYF. The CDR3 nucleotides read TGTGCCAGTAGTTACGGGACAGCTATCGAGCAGTACTTC.

V and J are TRBV4-2 and TRBJ2-1; 10 bases align to TRBD1. Germline V lookup: CDR1 LGHNA, CDR2 YNFKEQ. This CDR3 region has 14 residues. J lost 9 bases, V lost 4 bases, and 6 bases had no gene match. The chain's CDR3 is CASSPGTGVFEQFF. CDR3 nucleotide sequence: TGTGCCAGCAGCCCGGGGACAGGGGTGTTTGAGCAGTTCTTC.

The V gene is TRBV28, the J gene TRBJ2-1; 7 nucleotides match TRBD2. The V gene's germline CDR1 is MDHEN and CDR2 SYDVKM. This CDR3 is 15 amino acids long. J gave up 10 bases and V 1 base, and 10 bases lay outside the gene matches. For the CDR3, the DNA is TGTGCCAGCAGTTTATCGGCGGGGGTAATACGCGAGCAGTTCTTC. It is translated as CASSLSAGVIREQFF.

This chain joins TRBV27 and TRBJ1-5; unclear D gene. Germline V lookup: CDR1 MNHEY, CDR2 SMNVEV (reference sequence). V lost 8 bases and J lost 3, with 11 bases in between. The CDR3 extends over 13 amino acids. The CDR3 region is CASSRHHNQPQHF. The CDR3 DNA sequence: TGTGCCAGCTCCCGACACCACAATCAGCCCCAGCATTTT.

This chain uses TRBV7-2 with TRBJ2-2, with 10 bases identical to TRBD2. Losses at the gene ends were 6 bases for V and 0 bases for J; bases not matched to a gene: 7. There are 17 residues in the CDR3. Germline CDR1 is SGHTA and CDR2 is FQGNSA. CDR3 protein: CASRVLAGLANTGELFF. CDR3 bases: TGTGCCAGCAGGGTACTAGCGGGATTAGCGAACACCGGGGAGCTGTTTTTT.

This sequence joins TRBV7-3 and TRBJ2-5, with no clear D. The CDR3 runs 13 residues. Germline values: CDR1 SGHTA, CDR2 FQGTGA. V was shortened by 3 bases and J by 2 bases, with 7 bases between the two germline ends. The CDR3 loop is CASSFGLQETQYF. The DNA of the CDR3 is TGTGCCAGCAGCTTTGGGCTACAAGAGACCCAGTACTTC.

This clone is a singleton in its sample. The chain uses TRBV7-2 and TRBJ1-1; D remains unclear. The V end lost 5 bases, the J end lost 10 bases, and 20 bases lay between the germline ends. The CDR3 runs 14 residues. Germline V gene lookup returns CDR1 SGHTA and CDR2 FQGNSA. The chain's CDR3 is CASSPQAGLPGAFF. The CDR3 DNA is TGTGCCAGCAGCCCCCAAGCCGGACTCCCGGGAGCTTTCTTT.

The chain links TRBV28 to TRBJ2-3; TRBD2 agrees at 8 bases. Losses at the gene ends were 6 bases for V and 5 bases for J; bases not matched to a gene: 7. This CDR3 is 14 amino acids long. Per the germline V gene, CDR1 is MDHEN and CDR2 is SYDVKM. The DNA for the CDR3 is TGTGCCAGCAGGCCAAGCGGGGGTGGAGATACGCAGTATTTT. Encoded protein: CASRPSGGGDTQYF.

The genes are TRBV4-3 and TRBJ1-2; TRBD1 aligns across 7 bases. Per the germline V gene, CDR1 is LGHNA and CDR2 is YSLEER. The CDR3 covers 15 residues. The trim removed 0 bases at V and 3 bases at J, leaving 4 bases unmatched. This chain's CDR3 is CASSQDGTADYGYTF. The CDR3 DNA reads as TGCGCCAGCAGCCAAGATGGGACAGCTGACTATGGCTACACCTTC.

This chain joins TRBV28 and TRBJ1-1, with D possibly being TRBD1 (6 bases). The V end lost 1 base, the J end lost 0 bases, and 12 bases lay between the germline ends. CDR3 length: 16 residues. Germline V gene data show CDR1 as MDHEN and CDR2 as SYDVKM. CDR3 nucleotides: TGTGCCAGCAGTTTATTGAGGGGGTCTTTGAACACTGAAGCTTTCTTT. Amino acid sequence: CASSLLRGSLNTEAFF.

The chain carries TRBV5-1 and TRBJ2-1; 15 bases are a match to TRBD2. This CDR3 is 19 amino acids long. Germline V gene sequence: CDR1 SGHRS, CDR2 YFSETQ. The trim removed 0 bases at V and 5 bases at J, leaving 9 bases unmatched. The CDR3 loop reads CASSLDGLAGGPEDNEQFF. CDR3 DNA: TGCGCCAGCAGCTTGGACGGACTAGCGGGGGGGCCCGAGGACAATGAGCAGTTCTTC.

The chain couples TRBV6-5 to TRBJ2-7, with TRBD1 matching over 8 bases. CDR1 MNHEY and CDR2 SVGAGI come from the germline V gene. Trimming at V came to 6 bases and at J to 6 bases, leaving 4 bases not matched to a gene. This CDR3 is built from 12 residues. The CDR3 DNA sequence: TGTGCCAGCAGGGACAGGGAAAGCGAGCAGTACTTC. Amino acids: CASRDRESEQYF.

The V call is TRBV9, the J call TRBJ2-7, with D possibly TRBD1 on 6 matching bases. The CDR3 has 13 amino acids. Germline V gives CDR1 SGDLS, CDR2 YYNGEE. Trimming cost V 4 bases and J 6 bases, with 14 bases left between them. Here the CDR3 reads CASSPNPDSEQYF. DNA for the CDR3: TGTGCCAGCAGCCCAAACCCGGACAGCGAGCAGTACTTC.

The rearrangement joins TRBV4-1 to TRBJ2-7, with D unclear. CDR3 length equals 13 residues. V lost 4 bases and J lost 0, with 7 bases in between. Germline CDR1 MGHRA, CDR2 YSYEKL. DNA for the CDR3: TGCGCCAGCAGCCCCCCGGGCTCCTACGAGCAGTACTTC. It is translated as CASSPPGSYEQYF.

This rearrangement joins TRBV5-1 to TRBJ1-1; D may be TRBD1 (6 bases). Germline values: CDR1 SGHRS, CDR2 YFSETQ. There are 15 residues in the CDR3. V lost 4 bases to trimming and J lost 1 base, with 14 bases between them. The CDR3 region has the DNA TGCGCCAGCAGCCCGGAGGTGGGGGCGAACACTGAAGCTTTCTTT. Amino acids: CASSPEVGANTEAFF.

J is TRBJ1-6 and V is TRBV25-1, with D perhaps TRBD1 (6 bases). Per germline, CDR1 MGHDK and CDR2 SYGVNS. The CDR3 consists of 15 residues. V shed 4 bases and J shed 8 bases, with 15 bases lying between them. The CDR3 loop reads CASSGRRGYDSPLHF. CDR3 coding DNA: TGTGCCAGCAGTGGTCGCAGGGGATATGATTCACCCCTCCACTTT.

This chain uses TRBV7-3 with TRBJ1-2, with D tentatively TRBD1 (5 bases). Trimming removed 3 bases from V and 4 bases from J, with 15 bases in between. Germline CDR1 SGHTA, CDR2 FQGTGA. The CDR3 covers 15 residues. CDR3 sequence: CASSLTGTESYGYTF. The CDR3 DNA sequence: TGTGCCAGCAGCTTGACCGGGACTGAGTCCTATGGCTACACCTTC.